This TCR beta chain is drawn from a study of PD-1 blockade in mismatch repair-deficient tumors. Study-wide results and caveats: After pembrolizumab, tumor-resident clones rose rapidly, then generally contracted before radiologic responses.

For this clone: Its antigen is unknown.

Data came from immunoSEQ multiplex PCR; TCRdb stores just in-frame clones and leaves some out. Counted here are over 800 clones, roughly 78% occurring once; the ten biggest clones make up roughly 10%. Stated time point: archival surgical resection tumor tissue. Every patient had mismatch repair deficiency by PCR or immunohistochemistry. The TCR-sequenced patients were a few responders to pembrolizumab. Sequenced tumor came from stored surgical resections of a few responders. The CDR3 runs to 14 residues. J lost 9 bases, V lost 3 bases, and 8 bases had no gene match. Germline-derived CDR1 and CDR2 are SGHAT and FQNNGV.

The specimen was primary tumor tissue, collected from a patient treated with pembrolizumab. The clonotype originates from an adult with mismatch repair-deficient cancer. The chain links TRBV11-2 to TRBJ2-3, with 8 positions matching TRBD2. CDR3 sequence reads: CASSFLGTGGTQYF. Here the CDR3 DNA reads TGTGCCAGCAGCTTCTTAGGGACGGGAGGGACGCAGTATTTT.